Below, one T cell receptor (beta chain) is given with its context. Patients who had autoimmune disease history or got systemic immunosuppression were left out. The sample is drawn from a study of OX40 agonist ivuxolimab in advanced cancers. Study information: Ivuxolimab, an antibody that agonizes OX40 (CD134), was administered to the patients. Participants averaged approximately 65 years of age (range about 23 to 80) and were 75% to 90% male. Three patients, one with hepatocellular carcinoma and two with cutaneous melanoma, responded partially.

Clones were read by immunoSEQ multiplex PCR, and TCRdb kept only the in-frame ones, dropping some. The data show tens of thousands of clones, just over 90% seen once. The receptor was isolated from an adult with an advanced solid tumor such as melanoma, head and neck, liver or kidney cancer. Sample: CD4+ or CD8+ T cells sorted from blood, taken in a trial of the OX40 agonist ivuxolimab.

The DNA of the CDR3 is TGTGCCAGCAGCTTGGATAGTCGCAGTTTCACAGATACGCAGTATTTT. This encodes CASSLDSRSFTDTQYF. The rearrangement links TRBV7-2 to TRBJ2-3; D ambiguous. Trimming shortened V by 3 bases and J by 2 bases, and 15 bases separated the two germline ends. CDR3 length: 16 amino acids. CDR1 SGHTA and CDR2 FQGNSA come from the germline V gene.